Below, 20 T cell receptor beta chains from the same sample are listed, as sequenced in a study of T cell repertoires and HLA-DP antigens. Assay: immunoSEQ multiplex PCR; the TCRdb copy retains only in-frame clones and omits some. The profile shows 450 to 550 clones, roughly 60% of them singletons. The sample label means: CD137+ CD4 T cells sorted after culture with HeLa expressing allogeneic HLA-DP. Stimulation used HeLa cells expressing transduced HLA-DPA1/DPB1, HLA-DM, invariant chain and CD80. HeLa cells expressing allogeneic DPB1 restimulated the roughly 15-day-expanded CD4+ cells for less than 25 h. The specimen was alloreactive CD137+ CD4+ T cells from cultured PBMCs. Subset denoted: CD137+ CD4+ cells sorted after around 24 h restimulation with the allogeneic HLA-DP-expressing HeLa cells. The receptors here all came from a man in his sixties in good health and CMV-seronegative.

The CDR3 loop is CASSPVPTGLNTEAFF. The CDR3 coding sequence is TGCGCCAGCAGCCCGGTCCCAACAGGGTTGAACACTGAAGCTTTCTTT. The genes are TRBV4-1 and TRBJ1-1; D perhaps matches TRBD1 (6 bases). CDR1 and CDR2 from the germline V gene are MGHRA and YSYEKL. This CDR3 has 16 amino acids. V lost 4 bases to trimming and J lost 0 bases, with 15 bases between them.

The gene calls are TRBV7-3 and TRBJ2-1; the D is unclear. Germline V gene sequence: CDR1 SGHTA, CDR2 FQGTGA. Between the trimmed V and J ends, which lost 2 bases and 4 bases, there was a span of 12 bases. The CDR3 runs to 15 residues. The CDR3 region has the DNA TGTGCCAGCAGCTTAGGACGTGTGGGGTACAATGAGCAGTTCTTC. Protein: CASSLGRVGYNEQFF.

The V gene is TRBV9, the J gene TRBJ1-3, with a possible D match to TRBD1 (5 bases). CDR3 length: 18 residues. The V and J ends lost 0 bases and 0 bases respectively, with 16 bases between them. Germline V gene sequence: CDR1 SGDLS, CDR2 YYNGEE. CDR3 DNA: TGTGCCAGCAGCGTAGTTGCAGACAGCCGTTTCTCTGGAAACACCATATATTTT. Amino acids: CASSVVADSRFSGNTIYF.

By sample fraction, this clone is large. V usage is TRBV7-2 and J usage is TRBJ1-2; 10 nucleotides agree with TRBD1. The germline V gene has CDR1 SGHTA and CDR2 FQGNSA. J was trimmed by 6 bases and V by 5 bases; bases with no gene match: 3. The CDR3 consists of 13 residues. The CDR3 protein is CASSSDRGHGYTF. The CDR3, as DNA: TGTGCCAGCAGCAGCGACAGGGGGCATGGCTACACCTTC.

V gene TRBV11-2 combines with J gene TRBJ1-1; D call uncertain. The germline CDR1 and CDR2 sequences are SGHAT and FQNNGV. With 6 bases removed from V and 3 bases from J, the gap between germline ends came to 8 bases. The CDR3 has 12 amino acids. The CDR3, as DNA: TGTGCCAGCAGACTTGGGGACACTGAAGCTTTCTTT. This encodes CASRLGDTEAFF. Supplemented by reference TRBV11-2 and TRBJ1-1, the full variable domain reads EAGVAQSPRYKIIEKRQSVAFWCNPISGHATLYWYQQILGQGPKLLIQFQNNGVVDDSQLPKDRFSAERLKGVDSTLKIQPAKLEDSAVYLCASRLGDTEAFFGQGTRLTVV.

The chain has TRBV4-2 and TRBJ2-2; 8 nucleotides line up with TRBD2. Germline V gene sequence: CDR1 LGHNA, CDR2 YNFKEQ. The junction had 3 bases not matched to a gene; V was cut back by 3 bases and J by 3 bases. There are 15 residues in the CDR3. CDR3 in amino acids: CASSQAGGYTGELFF. CDR3 bases: TGTGCCAGCAGCCAGGCGGGGGGTTACACCGGGGAGCTGTTTTTT.

The chain recombines TRBV11-2 with TRBJ1-2, with TRBD1 matching over 10 bases. The V segment lost 5 bases and the J segment 6 bases; nucleotides outside the gene matches: 3. The germline CDR1 and CDR2 sequences are SGHAT and FQNNGV. The CDR3 is made up of 13 amino acids. CDR3 nucleotide sequence: TGTGCCAGCAGCAGCGACAGGGGGCATGGCTACACCTTC. This sequence encodes CASSSDRGHGYTF. The full variable domain, rest sourced from reference TRBV11-2 and TRBJ1-2, is EAGVAQSPRYKIIEKRQSVAFWCNPISGHATLYWYQQILGQGPKLLIQFQNNGVVDDSQLPKDRFSAERLKGVDSTLKIQPAKLEDSAVYLCASSSDRGHGYTFGSGTRLTVV.

V gene TRBV13 combines with J gene TRBJ1-2; D remains unclear. Looked up from germline, CDR1 is PRHDT and CDR2 is FYEKMQ (reference sequence). The CDR3 runs to 13 residues. V was shortened by 4 bases and J by 4 bases, with 10 bases between the two germline ends. The CDR3 DNA sequence: TGTGCCAGCAGCTCTAGGGCAGGCTATGGCTACACCTTC. Its protein product is CASSSRAGYGYTF.

This chain joins TRBV28 and TRBJ1-6; D might be TRBD1 (6 bases). This CDR3 comprises 15 residues. CDR1 and CDR2 from the germline V gene are MDHEN and SYDVKM. V shed 4 bases and J shed 11 bases, with 18 bases lying between them. This CDR3 reads CASSSDRNPDPPLHF. Here the CDR3 DNA reads TGTGCCAGCAGTTCCGACAGGAACCCAGATCCACCCCTCCACTTT.

In its sample, this clone was seen a few times. J is TRBJ1-2 and V is TRBV11-1; D not certain. The germline CDR1 and CDR2 sequences are SGHAT and FQDESV (reference sequence). The CDR3 has 12 residues. V was clipped by 1 base and J by 8 bases, with 8 bases between them. For the CDR3, the DNA is TGTGCCAGCAGCTTAGAGATAAGCGGCTACACCTTC. This translates into CASSLEISGYTF.

V is TRBV7-1 and J is TRBJ2-1, with D possibly being TRBD2 (6 bases). TRBV7-1 counts as an open reading frame of uncertain function. The CDR3 contains 12 residues. Trimming removed 7 bases at V and 6 bases at J, with 10 bases between. CDR3 DNA sequence: TGTGCCAGCACCCGGGACTCCAATGAGCAGTTCTTC. Encoded protein: CASTRDSNEQFF.

The chain couples TRBV5-1 to TRBJ2-1; 8 bases are shared with TRBD2. Trimming cost V 2 bases and J 8 bases; bases outside gene matches: 12. Germline V CDR1 and CDR2: SGHRS, YFSETQ. CDR3 length equals 16 residues. CDR3 sequence: CASSLRGSGETDEQFF. The CDR3 DNA follows: TGCGCCAGCAGCTTACGGGGTAGCGGGGAAACGGATGAGCAGTTCTTC. Filled out from reference TRBV5-1 and TRBJ2-1, the complete variable domain reads KAGVTQTPRYLIKTRGQQVTLSCSPISGHRSVSWYQQTPGQGLQFLFEYFSETQRNKGNFPGRFSGRQFSNSRSEMNVSTLELGDSALYLCASSLRGSGETDEQFFGPGTRLTVL.

This clone is termed large. The V and J genes are TRBV9 and TRBJ2-7, with a possible D match to TRBD2 (6 bases). The V gene lost 1 base and the J gene lost 3 bases, with 17 bases spanning the gap. This CDR3 region has 16 residues. Germline CDR1 SGDLS, CDR2 YYNGEE. In nucleotides, the CDR3 is TGTGCCAGCAGCGTACCCCGTGAATTCGGGAGCTACGAGCAGTACGTC. Its translation: CASSVPREFGSYEQYV.

This clone counts as large. The V and J genes are TRBV19 and TRBJ1-1; D is uncertain. V gave up 3 bases and J gave up 6 bases, with 35 bases separating them. This CDR3 region has 21 residues. Germline V gene sequence: CDR1 LNHDA, CDR2 SQIVND (reference sequence). The CDR3 sequence is CASSIGVPFDGVGSRDPEAFF. The CDR3 DNA reads as TGTGCCAGTAGTATCGGGGTGCCCTTTGATGGAGTAGGCTCCCGTGACCCTGAAGCTTTCTTT. Full variable domain (missing parts from reference TRBV19 and TRBJ1-1): DGGITQSPKYLFRKEGQNVTLSCEQNLNHDAMYWYRQDPGQGLRLIYYSQIVNDFQKGDIAEGYSVSREKKESFPLTVTSAQKNPTAFYLCASSIGVPFDGVGSRDPEAFFGQGTRLTVV.

The chain links TRBV7-3 to TRBJ2-3; maybe TRBD1 (6 bases). The CDR3 is 15 amino acids. Germline V gives CDR1 SGHTA, CDR2 FQGTGA. The V and J ends lost 3 bases and 4 bases respectively, with 14 bases between them. CDR3 sequence: CASSLRGSPPDTQYF. In DNA form, the CDR3 reads TGTGCCAGCAGCTTGAGGGGGTCCCCCCCAGATACGCAGTATTTT.

The chain links TRBV7-3 to TRBJ2-2, with D perhaps matching TRBD2 (5 bases). Trimming cost V 5 bases and J 6 bases, with 16 bases left between them. The CDR3 contains 15 residues. Germline CDR1 SGHTA, CDR2 FQGTGA. The CDR3 bases are TGTGCCAGCAGCCCAAGTCCAGCGGCCGCCGGGGAGCTGTTTTTT. The encoded protein is CASSPSPAAAGELFF. Based on the CDR3 plus reference TRBV7-3 and TRBJ2-2, the full variable domain is GAGVSQTPSNKVTEKGKYVELRCDPISGHTALYWYRQSLGQGPEFLIYFQGTGAADDSGLPNDRFFAVRPEGSVSTLKIQRTERGDSAVYLCASSPSPAAAGELFFGEGSRLTVL.

The V and J genes are TRBV27 and TRBJ1-6; D is unresolved. CDR3 size: 15 residues. From germline, CDR1 is MNHEY and CDR2 SMNVEV (reference sequence). V dropped 5 bases and J dropped 7 bases, with 15 bases sitting between them. In DNA form, the CDR3 reads TGTGCCAGCAGTCCGGGCCTCGGGAACAATTCACCCCTCCACTTT. Translating it yields CASSPGLGNNSPLHF.

Only a few counts were recorded for this clone. The chain employs TRBV28 and TRBJ1-1; D unclear. Trimming took off 6 bases at V and 1 base at J, with 9 bases between the two ends. Germline V gene lookup returns CDR1 MDHEN and CDR2 SYDVKM. The length of the CDR3 is 13 residues. This CDR3 reads CASSYDGNTEAFF. For the CDR3, the DNA is TGTGCCAGCAGCTACGACGGGAACACTGAAGCTTTCTTT.

This clone was counted between two and nine times. The chain carries TRBV7-9 and TRBJ1-1; D may be TRBD1 (5 bases). CDR3 length equals 12 residues. Germline CDR1 reads SEHNR; CDR2 reads FQNEAQ (reference sequence). Trimming removed 2 bases from V and 9 bases from J, with 10 bases in between. CDR3 loop: CASSLLQDKAFF. Written as DNA, the CDR3 is TGTGCCAGCAGCTTATTACAGGATAAAGCTTTCTTT. Complete variable domain (other parts from reference TRBV7-9 and TRBJ1-1): DTGVSQNPRHKITKRGQNVTFRCDPISEHNRLYWYRQTLGQGPEFLTYFQNEAQLEKSRLLSDRFSAERPKGSFSTLEIQRTEQGDSAMYLCASSLLQDKAFFGQGTRLTVV.

The chain couples TRBV6-5 to TRBJ1-2, with D maybe TRBD1 (5 bases). Per germline, CDR1 MNHEY and CDR2 SVGAGI. Trimming stripped 7 bases from V and 4 bases from J, with 13 bases between. CDR3 length: 13 residues. The CDR3 sequence is CASTPGKFYGYTF. CDR3 in DNA: TGTGCCAGCACACCAGGGAAATTCTATGGCTACACCTTC.